This T cell receptor (beta chain) was observed in a study of identical twins. Germline CDR1 MNHEY, CDR2 SVGAGI. Trimming took off 2 bases at V and 0 bases at J, with 5 bases between the two ends. The CDR3 loop spans 15 amino acids. Points from the study as a whole: Out-of-frame alpha sequences shared by twins were enriched for low generation probability.

TCRdb called the 5' RACE reads again in MiXCR, with one record for every CDR3 protein. This sample has around 470,000 distinct CDR3 sequences, with about 14% found just once. This clonotype was counted only a few times. Its matching antigen is unknown. The sample was also linked to a second study, of yellow fever vaccine responses in identical twins. This second study notes: Twins' vaccine T cell responses reportedly seemed partly convergent and partly personalized.

Sequenced sample: CD4+ T cells sorted from blood. This receptor was taken from a woman between 18 and 29 years old in good health. The gene calls are TRBV6-5 and TRBJ2-6; tentatively, D is TRBD2 (5 bases). This CDR3 is CASSYRGSGANVLTF. The CDR3 coding sequence is TGTGCCAGCAGTTACCGGGGCTCTGGGGCCAACGTCCTGACTTTC.